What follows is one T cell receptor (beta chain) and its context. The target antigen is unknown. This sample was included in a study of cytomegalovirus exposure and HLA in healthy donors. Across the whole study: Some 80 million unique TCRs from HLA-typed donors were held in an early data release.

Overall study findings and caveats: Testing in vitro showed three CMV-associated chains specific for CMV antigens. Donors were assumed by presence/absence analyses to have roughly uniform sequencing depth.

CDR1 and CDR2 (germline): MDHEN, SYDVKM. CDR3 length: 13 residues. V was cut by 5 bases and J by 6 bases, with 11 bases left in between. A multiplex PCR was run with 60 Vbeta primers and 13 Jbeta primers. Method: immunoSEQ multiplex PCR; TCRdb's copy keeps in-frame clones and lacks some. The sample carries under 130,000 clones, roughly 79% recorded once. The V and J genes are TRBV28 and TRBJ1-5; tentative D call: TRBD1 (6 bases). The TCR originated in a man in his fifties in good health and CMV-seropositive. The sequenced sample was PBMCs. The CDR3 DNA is TGTGCCAGCAGTGCAGCGACAGGTCAGCCCCAGCATTTT. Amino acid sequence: CASSAATGQPQHF.